This T cell receptor beta chain was captured by sequencing in a study of control samples from healthy donors and cancer patients. The germline gives CDR1 MNHEY, CDR2 SMNVEV (reference sequence). This CDR3 has 17 amino acids. V was clipped by 6 bases and J by 3 bases, with 21 bases between them. Clones were sequenced by immunoSEQ multiplex PCR, and TCRdb holds only the in-frame ones, with some missing. The repertoire has approximately 190,000 clones, 91% of them found once; the top ten carry about 2%. The sequenced sample consisted of blood. The receptor's source is a man under 40 in good health. V usage is TRBV27 and J usage is TRBJ2-1, with a weak D call TRBD2 (5 bases). CDR3 sequence reads: CASSQKIPGVRYNEQFF. CDR3 sequence (DNA): TGTGCCAGCAGCCAAAAAATCCCCGGGGTACGCTACAATGAGCAGTTCTTC.